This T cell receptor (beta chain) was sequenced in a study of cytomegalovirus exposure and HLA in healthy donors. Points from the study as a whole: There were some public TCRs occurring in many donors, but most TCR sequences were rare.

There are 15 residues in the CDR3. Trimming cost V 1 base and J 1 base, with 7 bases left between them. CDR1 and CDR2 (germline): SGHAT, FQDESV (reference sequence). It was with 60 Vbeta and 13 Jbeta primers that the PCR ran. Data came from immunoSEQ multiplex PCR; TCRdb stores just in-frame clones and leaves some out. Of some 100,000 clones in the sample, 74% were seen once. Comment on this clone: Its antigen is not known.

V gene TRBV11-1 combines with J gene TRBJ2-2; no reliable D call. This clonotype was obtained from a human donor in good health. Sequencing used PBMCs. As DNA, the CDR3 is TGTGCCAGCAGCTTAGGAGGAGTGAACACCGGGGAGCTGTTTTTT. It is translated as CASSLGGVNTGELFF.